This TCR beta chain originates from a study of cytomegalovirus exposure and HLA in healthy donors (dated by TCRdb to 2016 to 2017). General notes on the study: According to an earlier analysis of a few hundred of the donors, about 179 million T cells yielded over 90 million unique TCR beta sequences and about 300 Gb of sequence data. To predict cytomegalovirus infection status, the study brought together high-throughput TCR immunosequencing, statistical association of individual TCRs with disease status, and machine learning. Every repertoire in the discovery cohort had been generated on one and the same sequencing platform. Donor age, sex, ethnicity and CMV serostatus were compiled alongside the repertoire data. An early release covering around 630 HLA-typed donors comprised about 320 gigabases of sequencing data and 85 million or so unique TCR sequences. To decide whether each TCR beta V gene segment behaved as functional or pseudogenic, an earlier analysis of over 500 of the donors relied on high-throughput TCR beta sequencing. Among the roughly 400 genotyped donors, under 90% belonged to the genetic ancestry cluster associated with self-reported Caucasian donors. Using immunosequencing, the study profiled T cell repertoires from 500 to 800 subjects and related those repertoires to cytomegalovirus serostatus. Four or five DR-DQ haplotypes were treated as single units for association and clustering because of strong linkage in the cohort. A later analysis re-examined previously published TCR beta repertoires from about 670 donors and added high-resolution HLA genotyping to investigate patterns of TCR occurrence. Among roughly 370 genotyped donors of the cohort, an average of 235,054 unique TCR beta nucleotide sequences were sequenced per donor, around a sixth of them non-productive. The number of donors typed differed by locus, with about 620-630 for A, B, C, DRB1 and DQB1, 522 for DQA1, 600 to 610 for DPA1, and some 440 for DPB1. The study aimed to test whether signatures of past pathogen exposure could be identified by cataloging public T cell receptors. A later genetic analysis took genome-wide SNP genotypes for about three fifths of the 666 donors and used that subset as a discovery cohort. Class I and class II HLA loci were covered by the typing at four-digit resolution. The later analysis used no new phenotypic data to find candidate immune exposures, relying instead on TCR beta sequences and their occurrence across donors. In addition to the first cohort of around 670 subjects, a separate validation cohort of 120 different subjects was used.

A few counts support this clone. Its antigen remains unidentified. Base quality data are lacking; no much larger clone is found one base away. In total, 666 healthy bone marrow donors made up the cohort. All cohort members were sampled while nominally healthy, although unrecorded immune exposures were likely present. The donor tested CMV seropositive, placing the donor among the 250 to 350 seropositive members of the cohort. Each donor provided a peripheral blood sample, and peripheral blood mononuclear cells were used for TCR beta sequencing. Genomic DNA extraction from the blood cell samples was performed with the Qiagen DNeasy Blood Extraction Kit. Deletion took 3 bases off V and 4 bases off J, with a span of 12 bases between the germline ends. Per the germline V gene, SGHAT is the CDR1 and FQNNGV is the CDR2. The CDR3, cysteine through phenylalanine, is 14 amino acids long. The entry retains the CDR3 DNA only, 42 bases that are in frame from base 1.

Summary of the overall study and its limitations: A later analysis found that HLA-associated TCR beta chains were more clonally expanded and had lower generation probabilities than equally common non-associated chains. At a false discovery rate of 0.05, a later analysis linked under 20,000 TCR beta sequences to specific HLA alleles. A later genetic analysis reported fewer N-insertions in productive TCRs among donors in an Asian-associated ancestry cluster than the approximately 700-donor mean. The classifier was reported to diagnose cytomegalovirus status with high specificity and sensitivity in both the original cohort and the validation cohort. HLA typing was unavailable for some donors at each locus, so association tests used only the typed subset. Most TCR sequences were seen in very few donors, while some public TCRs were found in many individuals. The study gave a list of under 200 TCR beta chains associated with cytomegalovirus. Sequencing depth was assumed to be roughly uniform across donors in the presence/absence analyses, though that assumption may not hold. Correlated functional status among segregating V segments might be attributable to linkage disequilibrium, but an unknown experimental factor could not be ruled out. According to a later analysis, most CMV-associated TCR beta chains appeared to be HLA-restricted, and the HLA associations seemed to be driven largely by CMV exposure. Strong co-occurrence of HLA alleles, especially DR and DQ, made assigning TCR associations to individual alleles difficult. Because counts were too low, under 20 rarely observed V segments, including chromosome 9 orphons, were left out of the earlier analysis of 500 to 650 of the donors. A further reported finding was that TCR beta sequences accurately predicted the HLA-A and HLA-B alleles for most subjects in the first cohort. Some IMGT-functional V segments, including TRBV6-2 and TRBV6-3, could not be told apart with the 87-base-pair reads, so those segments were excluded. A few of the identified cytomegalovirus-associated TCR beta chains were confirmed in vitro to be specific for cytomegalovirus antigens. An association between a missense DCLRE1C variant and V-gene and J-gene trimming of TCR beta chains was found in a later genetic analysis and replicated in an independent cohort. A cluster of highly shared sequence variants was judged likely to be a technical artifact of the sequencing pipeline. A later analysis reported that several top co-occurrence clusters appeared linked to parvovirus B19, influenza, CMV and Epstein-Barr virus. A later analysis found that TCR association rates varied across HLA loci, with DRB1 alleles showing the most associated TCRs and HLA-C alleles the fewest. This cohort had only TCR beta chains sequenced, and the lack of alpha or paired-chain data limited which features could be detected. Broadly in line with IMGT annotations, most TCR beta V segments showed up in productive rearrangements about 90% or about 30% of the time in an earlier analysis of approximately 640 of the donors. Immune exposure information for the cohort was limited to CMV serostatus. It was suggested by the authors that the approach could potentially be generalized to other disease states and immunological phenotypes.

Preparation of the library involved the immunoSEQ multiplex PCR assay. For the multiplex PCR, a mixture combining 60 forward primers for TCR Vbeta segments and 13 reverse primers for TCR Jbeta segments was used. The CDR3 region of rearranged TCR beta genes was amplified from genomic DNA with a multiplex PCR assay. The amplified TCR beta libraries were sequenced on the Illumina HiSeq System as 87-base-pair reads. Processing in the source paper ran as follows. Across the 670 or so repertoires, a later analysis counted 78 million or so unique TCR beta chains, 8.5 million to 12 million of which were shared by at least two donors. A nearest-neighbor algorithm error-corrected the raw reads and collapsed the reads into unique sequences, merging closely related sequences to remove PCR and sequencing errors. V, D and J gene segments were assigned by aligning CDR3 sequences to IMGT reference sequences. For a sequence to be retained, a match of at least six nucleotides to both a V gene segment and a J gene segment was required. A rearrangement was called productive if the CDR3 had no stop codons and remained in frame with V and J, and every other rearrangement was called non-productive. CDR3 was defined according to IMGT convention as the region running from the second conserved V-encoded cysteine to the conserved J-encoded phenylalanine. The earlier analysis of some 550 of the donors excluded any sequence lacking an unambiguous match to a single V gene segment. An earlier analysis of 500 to 700 of the donors classified V segments as functional when productive rearrangements were above 56.7% and as segregating when the standard deviation between donors was above 5%. To diagnose cytomegalovirus status from the catalog of TCR beta chain sequences, a statistical classification framework was built. In a later analysis, V and J genes were assigned by comparing TCR nucleotide sequences against IMGT/GENE-DB human TR gene sequences. The TCRdist pipeline was used in a later analysis to assign CDR3 sequences and most-parsimonious VDJ recombination scenarios. In a later analysis, every TCR beta chain was defined by the combination of its CDR3 amino acid sequence and its V-gene family, and reads without a unique V-gene family were dropped. As a way to deal with suspected cross-contamination and a sequencing artifact, a later analysis dropped approximately 590 nucleotide sequences that were highly shared and had low generation probability. In a later analysis, a clonal expansion index for each public chain was calculated from normalized within-repertoire ranks of inferred template counts. In a later analysis, generation probabilities were computed using a VDJ recombination model fitted to out-of-frame rearrangements, and the results were checked against IGoR. In a later analysis, TCR-TCR, TCR-HLA and TCR-CMV co-occurrence was scored with hypergeometric tests, and a repertoire-size bias correction was applied to TCR pairs. False discovery rates were estimated in a later analysis by permuting HLA or CMV assignments 20 times. In a later analysis, co-occurring TCRs were grouped with DBSCAN, and TCRdist sequence similarity was added when clustering was performed within HLA-allele-positive subsets. Co-occurrence clustering excluded repertoires with fewer than 30,000 or more than 120,000 public chains, plus five with anomalous nucleotide sharing. The immuneACCESS repertoire file appears here via TCRdb, limited to in-frame rearrangements. These files lack a portion of the clones; in checked studies, under half of the deficit traces to unresolved V genes, and the cause of the others is not known. The DNA gave D and trimming, while V, J and clone size come from that table. The sample records over 150,000 clones, 80% of which are singletons. Almost 7% of the sample is held by the ten biggest clonotypes.

The TCR sequence derives from a young man in good health and CMV-seropositive. Material for sequencing was PBMCs. Rearrangement joined TRBV11-2 to TRBJ1-1; TRBD1 might be the D gene, on 5 matching bases. The CDR3 amino acid sequence is: CASSLSGYATEAFF. The nucleotide sequence is TGTGCCAGCAGCTTGTCAGGGTATGCCACTGAAGCTTTCTTT.